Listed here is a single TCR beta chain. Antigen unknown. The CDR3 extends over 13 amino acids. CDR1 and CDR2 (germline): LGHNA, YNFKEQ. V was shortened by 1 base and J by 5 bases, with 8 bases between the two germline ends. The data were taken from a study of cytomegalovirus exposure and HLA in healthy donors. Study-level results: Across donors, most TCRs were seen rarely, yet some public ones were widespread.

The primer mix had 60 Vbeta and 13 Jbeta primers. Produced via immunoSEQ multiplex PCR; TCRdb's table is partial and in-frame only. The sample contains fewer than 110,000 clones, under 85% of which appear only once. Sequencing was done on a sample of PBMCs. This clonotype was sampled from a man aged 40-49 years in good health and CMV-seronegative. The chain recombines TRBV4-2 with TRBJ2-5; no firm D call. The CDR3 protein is CASSQVGTETQYF. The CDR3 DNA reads TGTGCCAGCAGCCAAGTTGGCACGGAGACCCAGTACTTC.